This T cell receptor (beta chain) was identified during a study of T cell responses to AZD1222 COVID-19 vaccine. On the study more broadly: Pooling of second doses given at about 4 or about 12 weeks was done. Findings and limits, study-wide: Repertoires were sampled only after the peak T cell response. Baseline serostatus was positive in only six AZD1222 recipients. Spike-specific TCR breadth and depth both grew after two AZD1222 doses.

The CDR3 consists of 15 residues. CDR1 is KGHSH and CDR2 is LQKENI in the germline V gene. The V end lost 6 bases, the J end lost 1 base, and 13 bases lay between the germline ends. Points on this clone: Its specificity is unknown.

TCRdb keeps only in-frame clones here, not all; method: immunoSEQ multiplex PCR. There are 70,000 to 90,000 clones in the sample; 90% occur only once, and around 3% lies in the top ten. The input for sequencing was peripheral blood, taken on day 0 of AZD1222 vaccination. The rearrangement links TRBV18 to TRBJ2-4; D gene ambiguous. This sequence originates from an adult in good health. This chain's CDR3 is CASSYESVAKNIQYF. In DNA, the CDR3 is TGTGCCAGCTCCTACGAGTCCGTCGCCAAAAACATTCAGTACTTC.